This note documents a single TCR beta chain sequence. The sample holds many counts of this clonotype. The antigen it recognizes is unknown. No much larger clone is present one base from it, and per-base qualities are unavailable. These data belong to a study of T cells in Graves' hyperthyroidism and ophthalmopathy (dated by TCRdb to between 2018 and 2020). With regard to the full study: Peripheral blood samples were taken at initial diagnosis, before any treatment was given. To identify distinguishing TCR V-J signatures, a discovery cohort of 100 or so patients was used, comprising approximately 40 with Graves' ophthalmopathy and around 60 with stable Graves' hyperthyroidism. Whether ophthalmopathy could be predicted prospectively was tested in an independent validation cohort made up of 18 hyperthyroidism patients plus 17 patients who later progressed to ophthalmopathy. For training and testing, the 80 to 100 patients in the discovery cohort were randomly divided in a 7:3 ratio. In about 6 Graves' hyperthyroidism patients, the study also compared T-cell repertoires from thyroid tissue with T-cell repertoires from blood. Once sampling was done, hyperthyroidism patients were given methimazole at a starting dose of 30 mg daily, whereas ophthalmopathy patients were given high-dose intravenous methylprednisolone. TCR Vbeta CDR3 sequencing of some 140 peripheral blood samples (under 45 ophthalmopathy, over 70 hyperthyroidism and some 17 progressor patients) is reported in the paper. The paper's findings and limits, for the study overall: No statistical method was used to fix the sample size in advance, and group allocation was not hidden from the investigators. In validation, the model predicted progression to ophthalmopathy a median of roughly 6.2 months before onset, with about 70% sensitivity and roughly 72% specificity. Most expanded thyroid clonotypes (frequency above 0.001) were also found in blood, which suggests that blood repertoires may mirror thyroid immune responses. In cross-validation, a model built on a 13 V-J signature told ophthalmopathy apart from stable hyperthyroidism with approximately 91% sensitivity and roughly 82% specificity, and in testing the same model reached 80%/75%.

The TCR beta CDR3 regions were amplified from the RNA transcripts. The TCR CDR3 was subjected to a first round of RT-PCR using the HTBI primer set and the Qiagen OneStep RT-PCR kit. Libraries were constructed in a second round of multiplex PCR, after which size selection and purification were performed. Sequencing of the libraries was done on an Illumina HiSeq2000 using paired-end 100 bp reads. The published analysis was carried out like this. SOAPnuke was used to process the raw data, with reads discarded if the reads contained adapters or uncalled bases, had a mean Phred below 15, or lacked an exact constant-primer or identifier match. COPE v1.2.5 was used to merge high-quality paired reads, and clonotypes were defined as unique nucleotide sequences. Clonotypes were aligned to IMGT TRBV, TRBD and TRBJ reference segments using MiTCR v1.1. Only V-J combinations with frequency above 0.0001, covering 98% to 99.2% of repertoires, were analysed. The TCS score was defined as F50 (clonal expansion) divided by E x V (chaos), with BLOSUM62-based TCRdist calculated between CDR3 peptides within each V-J. Welch's t-statistics and random forest reduced 500 to 550 V-J features to fewer than 15, which were used in a naive Bayes classifier (R e1071). TCRdb itself trimmed the public reads at Q25 with fastp, ran MiXCR and retained productive beta chains. Here each entry gathers all rows of one CDR3 protein and keeps the most common genes and DNA. TCRdb's processing, not the study's, gives the V and J calls here. This sample lists 250,000 to 350,000 distinct CDR3 sequences; over 15% were detected once. The ten top clones hold over 45% of the sample.

CDR1 and CDR2, looked up from the germline V gene, are SGHTA and FQGNSA. The CDR3 holds 15 amino acids from the cysteine to the phenylalanine. The retained sequence is limited to the CDR3, 45 bases, with the frame set at the first base. The junction shows trimming of 2 bases on V and 1 base on J, plus 9 bases between the germline ends. Ophthalmopathy patients had moderately to severely active disease, with a Clinical Activity Score of 3 or more, a NOSPECS grade of 4 or more, and a disease duration of less than 3 months. Any patient with an uncontrolled infection, another autoimmune disease, pregnancy or lactation was excluded. Diagnoses relied on clinical symptoms, serum thyroxine and TRAb, thyroid ultrasound and orbital computed tomography. Ficoll-Paque density gradient centrifugation was used to isolate PBMCs from approximately 10 ml of fresh peripheral blood. Total RNA was extracted using Trizol reagent, and RNA quality was assessed on an Agilent 2100 Bioanalyzer.

Specimen: blood. This clonotype was obtained from an older woman with Graves' ophthalmopathy. The rearrangement joined TRBV7-2 to TRBJ2-1; the D region may be TRBD1 or TRBD2, each matching 6 bases equally. CDR3 region: CASSLRGVSYNEQFF. The DNA sequence follows: TGTGCCAGCAGCTTAAGGGGGGTATCCTACAATGAGCAGTTCTTC.